This T cell receptor (beta chain) was identified in a study of T cells in Graves' hyperthyroidism and ophthalmopathy (dated by TCRdb to the late 2010s). In terms of the full investigation: Peripheral blood was sampled at the time of initial diagnosis, prior to any treatment. The 95 to 100 discovery patients were randomly split 7:3 into training and test sets. A discovery cohort of approximately 97 patients, about 40 with Graves' ophthalmopathy and 55 to 60 with stable Graves' hyperthyroidism, was used to find distinguishing TCR V-J signatures. An independent validation cohort of under 20 hyperthyroidism patients and about 16 patients who later progressed to ophthalmopathy tested prospective prediction of ophthalmopathy. The paper reports TCR Vbeta CDR3 sequencing of about 140 peripheral blood samples: 40 or so ophthalmopathy, about 75 hyperthyroidism and around 17 progressor patients. Once sampling was done, hyperthyroidism patients were given methimazole at a starting dose of 30 mg daily, whereas ophthalmopathy patients were given high-dose intravenous methylprednisolone. The study also compared thyroid tissue and blood T-cell repertoires from roughly 6 Graves' hyperthyroidism patients. The paper as a whole reports these results and caveats: Most expanded thyroid clonotypes (frequency above 0.001) were also found in blood, which suggests that blood repertoires may mirror thyroid immune responses. A 13 V-J signature model separated ophthalmopathy from stable hyperthyroidism, with about 88% sensitivity and roughly 81% specificity in cross-validation and 80%/75% in testing. In validation, progression to ophthalmopathy was predicted by the model with 70.59% sensitivity and nearly 75% specificity, a median of approximately 6.5 months before onset. Sample size was not statistically predetermined, and investigators were not blinded to group allocation.

The TCR beta CDR3 regions were amplified from the RNA transcripts. A first-round RT-PCR of the TCR CDR3 used the HTBI primer set with the Qiagen OneStep RT-PCR kit. Libraries were constructed in a second round of multiplex PCR, after which size selection and purification were performed. The libraries were sequenced on an Illumina HiSeq2000 using paired-end 100 bp reads. Per the authors' processing: SOAPnuke was used to process the raw data, with reads discarded if the reads contained adapters or uncalled bases, had a mean Phred below 15, or lacked an exact constant-primer or identifier match. COPE v1.2.5 was used to merge high-quality paired reads, and clonotypes were defined as unique nucleotide sequences. MiTCR v1.1 was used to align the clonotypes against IMGT TRBV, TRBD and TRBJ reference segments. The analysis included only V-J combinations with a frequency above 0.0001, which together covered 98% to 99.2% of the repertoires. The TCS score was defined as F50 (clonal expansion) divided by E x V (chaos), with BLOSUM62-based TCRdist calculated between CDR3 peptides within each V-J. Welch's t-statistics and random forest reduced roughly 540 V-J features to 10 to 15, which were used in a naive Bayes classifier (R e1071). The public reads were reanalyzed by TCRdb: fastp trimming at Q25, MiXCR alignment, in-frame beta chains only. Rows with one shared CDR3 protein collapse into an entry with the most common genes and DNA. The V and J calls here are based on TCRdb, not the publication. The table for this sample lists about 590,000 distinct CDR3 sequences; 15% to 19% of them were counted only once. Under 8% of the sample comes from the top ten.

The CDR3 contains 15 residues, cysteine and phenylalanine counted. Only CDR3 DNA is held: 45 bases, read in frame from base 1. The junction shows trimming of 7 bases on V and 0 bases on J, plus 18 bases between the germline ends. According to the germline V gene, CDR1 reads SQVTM and CDR2 reads ANQGSEA. In this sample, this clonotype turned up many times. Its cognate antigen has yet to be identified. The input lacks base qualities; no much larger clone sits a single base away. Stable Graves' hyperthyroidism was defined as the absence of progression to ophthalmopathy over 18 months of follow-up. The hyperthyroidism patients were between 18 and 65 years old and newly diagnosed, with a disease duration of less than 2 months. Patients with uncontrolled infections, other autoimmune diseases, pregnancy or lactation were excluded. Diagnoses were established on the basis of clinical symptoms, serum thyroxine and TRAb, thyroid ultrasound, and orbital computed tomography. PBMCs were isolated from more than 9 ml of fresh peripheral blood by Ficoll-Paque density gradient centrifugation. Total RNA was extracted using Trizol reagent, and RNA quality was assessed on an Agilent 2100 Bioanalyzer.

The sample taken for sequencing was blood. Recombination connected TRBV29-1 to TRBJ1-2; the D gene identity is not certain. The sequence was collected from a woman under 40 with Graves' hyperthyroidism. The CDR3: CSATTSEGANYGYTF. The base sequence is TGCAGCGCAACGACAAGCGAGGGAGCTAACTATGGCTACACCTTC.